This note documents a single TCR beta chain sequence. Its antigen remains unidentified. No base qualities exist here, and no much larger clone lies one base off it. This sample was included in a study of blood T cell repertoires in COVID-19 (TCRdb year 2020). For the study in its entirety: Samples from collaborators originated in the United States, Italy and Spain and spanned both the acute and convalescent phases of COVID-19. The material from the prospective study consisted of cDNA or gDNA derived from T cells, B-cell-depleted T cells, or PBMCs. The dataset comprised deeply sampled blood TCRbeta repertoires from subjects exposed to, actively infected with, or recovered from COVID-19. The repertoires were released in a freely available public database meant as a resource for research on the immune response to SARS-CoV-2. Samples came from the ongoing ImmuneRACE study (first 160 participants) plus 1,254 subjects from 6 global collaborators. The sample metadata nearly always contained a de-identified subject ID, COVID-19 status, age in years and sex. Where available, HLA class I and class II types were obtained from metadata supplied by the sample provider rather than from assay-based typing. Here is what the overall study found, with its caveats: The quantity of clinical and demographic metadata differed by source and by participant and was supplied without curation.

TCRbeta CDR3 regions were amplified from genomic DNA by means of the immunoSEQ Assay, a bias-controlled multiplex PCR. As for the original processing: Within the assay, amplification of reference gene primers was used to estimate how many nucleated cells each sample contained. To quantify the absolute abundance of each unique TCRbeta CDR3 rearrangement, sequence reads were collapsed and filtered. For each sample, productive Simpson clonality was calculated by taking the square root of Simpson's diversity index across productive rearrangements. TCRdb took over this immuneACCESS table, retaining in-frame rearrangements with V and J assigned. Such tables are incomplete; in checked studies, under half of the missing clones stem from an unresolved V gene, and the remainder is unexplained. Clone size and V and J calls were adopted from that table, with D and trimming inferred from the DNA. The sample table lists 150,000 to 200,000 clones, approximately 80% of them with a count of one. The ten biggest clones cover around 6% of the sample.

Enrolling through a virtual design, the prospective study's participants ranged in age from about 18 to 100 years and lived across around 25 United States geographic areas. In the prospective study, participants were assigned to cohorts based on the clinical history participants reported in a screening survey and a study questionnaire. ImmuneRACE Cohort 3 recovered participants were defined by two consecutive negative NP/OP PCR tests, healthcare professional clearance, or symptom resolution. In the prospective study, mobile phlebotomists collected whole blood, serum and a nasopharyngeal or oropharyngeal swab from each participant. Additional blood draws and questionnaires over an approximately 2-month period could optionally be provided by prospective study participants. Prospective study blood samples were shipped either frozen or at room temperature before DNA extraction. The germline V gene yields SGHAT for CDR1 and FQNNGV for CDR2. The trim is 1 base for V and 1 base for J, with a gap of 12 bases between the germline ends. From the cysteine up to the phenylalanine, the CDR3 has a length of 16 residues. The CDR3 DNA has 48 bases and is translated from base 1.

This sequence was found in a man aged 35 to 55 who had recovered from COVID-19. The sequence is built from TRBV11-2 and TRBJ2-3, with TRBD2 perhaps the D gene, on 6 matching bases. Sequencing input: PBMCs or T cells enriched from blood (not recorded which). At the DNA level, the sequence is TGTGCCAGCAGCTTAGCCACTAGCCCCCGCACAGATACGCAGTATTTT. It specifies CASSLATSPRTDTQYF. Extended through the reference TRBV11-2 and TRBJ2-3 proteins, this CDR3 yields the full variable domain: EAGVAQSPRYKIIEKRQSVAFWCNPISGHATLYWYQQILGQGPKLLIQFQNNGVVDDSQLPKDRFSAERLKGVDSTLKIQPAKLEDSAVYLCASSLATSPRTDTQYFGPGTRLTVL.